This T cell receptor beta chain derives from a study of shared clonotypes between healthy human individuals. Ten or more counts support this clone. V was clipped by 7 bases and J by 6 bases; unmatched bases: 9. The CDR3 has 13 residues. The germline gives CDR1 SGHRS, CDR2 YFSETQ. Here immunoSEQ multiplex PCR was the method, and the copy in TCRdb shows in-frame clones only, minus some. The repertoire has approximately 440,000 clones, around 77% of them found once; the top ten carry 12%. This chain uses TRBV5-1 with TRBJ2-7; 8 nucleotides line up with TRBD2. The TCR comes from a woman aged 40 to 49 in good health. Some clones in this sample may be carry-over from other donors' samples. The source material was PBMCs. CDR3 residues: CASSVAGSTEQYF. The CDR3 DNA sequence: TGCGCCAGCTCAGTAGCGGGATCCACCGAGCAGTACTTC.